A single sample is the source of the 23 T cell receptor beta chains below, sequenced in a study of blood T cell repertoires in COVID-19. Sequencing used immunoSEQ multiplex PCR; TCRdb keeps in-frame clones, though not all of them. The profile shows 120,000 or so clones, approximately 87% of them singletons. What was sequenced was peripheral blood. These receptors originate from a woman in her forties or fifties with acute or convalescent COVID-19.

The chain has TRBV10-1 and TRBJ1-2; D is ambiguous. The V and J ends lost 3 bases and 5 bases respectively, with 10 bases between them. Germline assignment: CDR1 WNHNN and CDR2 SYGVQD (reference sequence). This CDR3 comprises 13 residues. CDR3 nucleotides: TGCGCCAGCAGTGAAGGCGGCAATTATGGCTACACCTTC. It yields the protein CASSEGGNYGYTF.

This sequence joins TRBV7-6 and TRBJ1-6; 8 bases align to TRBD1. The CDR3 consists of 15 residues. Per the germline V gene, CDR1 is SGHVS and CDR2 is FNYEAQ. V was clipped by 5 bases and J by 8 bases; unmatched bases: 8. Written as DNA, the CDR3 is TGTGCCAGCAGCGCAAGACAGGGGACCGATTCACCCCTCCACTTT. Amino acid sequence: CASSARQGTDSPLHF.

The rearrangement joins TRBV7-2 to TRBJ1-4, with TRBD1 as a possible D gene (5 bases). This CDR3 is built from 16 residues. CDR1 SGHTA and CDR2 FQGNSA come from the germline V gene. V lost 5 bases to trimming and J lost 0 bases, with 13 bases between them. CDR3 DNA sequence: TGTGCCAGCAGCCTTACGGCGGGGGCAACTAATGAAAAACTGTTTTTT. Translation gives CASSLTAGATNEKLFF.

The chain combines TRBV9 with TRBJ2-2; D is perhaps TRBD1 (5 bases). The germline V gene has CDR1 SGDLS and CDR2 YYNGEE. Between the trimmed V and J ends, which lost 3 bases and 4 bases, there was a span of 10 bases. This CDR3 is built from 14 residues. CDR3 region: CASSGGHSTGELFF. CDR3 DNA: TGTGCCAGCAGCGGCGGACATTCCACCGGGGAGCTGTTTTTT.

The chain couples TRBV5-1 to TRBJ2-5, with TRBD2 matching 8 bases. The trim removed 0 bases at V and 2 bases at J, leaving 3 bases unmatched. The length of the CDR3 is 15 residues. Germline-derived CDR1 and CDR2 are SGHRS and YFSETQ. The CDR3 protein is CASSLVVAGQETQYF. The CDR3 coding sequence is TGCGCCAGCAGCTTGGTGGTAGCGGGACAAGAGACCCAGTACTTC.

In its sample, this clone was seen once. The chain has TRBV6-2 or TRBV6-3 and TRBJ1-2; 7 bases are shared with TRBD1. CDR3 size: 15 residues. Trimming removed 6 bases from V and 4 bases from J; junction bases left unmatched: 11. Germline assignment: CDR1 MNHEY and CDR2 SVGEGT. The chain's CDR3 is CASSSPRTGAYGYTF. CDR3 nucleotide sequence: TGTGCCAGCAGCTCACCCCGGACAGGAGCCTATGGCTACACCTTC.

The chain carries TRBV6-6 and TRBJ1-6; 9 nucleotides agree with TRBD1. Germline V lookup: CDR1 MNHNY, CDR2 SVGAGI (reference sequence). This CDR3 contains 15 residues. J gave up 8 bases and V 8 bases, and 10 bases lay outside the gene matches. In DNA, the CDR3 is TGTGCCAGCGATCCGGGACAGGGTATTTATTCACCCCTCCACTTT. Protein: CASDPGQGIYSPLHF.

The V call is TRBV5-1, the J call TRBJ1-5; 11 bases agree with TRBD1. The CDR3 totals 16 residues. With V trimmed by 4 bases and J by 1 base, 4 bases remained unmatched. Germline V lookup: CDR1 SGHRS, CDR2 YFSETQ. The DNA of the CDR3 is TGCGCCAGCAGCACGGGACAGGGGGGAAGCAATCAGCCCCAGCATTTT. Protein product: CASSTGQGGSNQPQHF.

CDR3 region: CASSWLGGGYNEQFF. Here the CDR3 DNA reads TGTGCCAGCAGCTGGTTGGGAGGGGGTTACAATGAGCAGTTCTTC. The gene calls are TRBV7-9 and TRBJ2-1; maybe TRBD2 (7 bases). V was shortened by 4 bases and J by 4 bases, with 14 bases between the two germline ends. Germline CDR1 and CDR2: SEHNR and FQNEAQ (reference sequence). The CDR3 is 15 residues long.

The count of this clone is one. The chain uses TRBV6-2 or TRBV6-3 and TRBJ1-1; D perhaps matches TRBD1 (6 bases). The germline CDR1 and CDR2 sequences are MNHEY and SVGEGT. V lost 6 bases to trimming and J lost 1 base, with 15 bases between them. CDR3 size: 15 residues. CDR3 in amino acids: CASSVGGPGNTEAFF. The CDR3, as DNA: TGTGCCAGCAGCGTCGGGGGGCCTGGGAACACTGAAGCTTTCTTT.

This clone was detected a few times. In DNA, the CDR3 is TGTGCCAGCAGCCTACCGACAGGTAGTACCGGGGAGCTGTTTTTT. Protein sequence: CASSLPTGSTGELFF. This chain uses TRBV4-2 with TRBJ2-2; maybe TRBD1 (6 bases). CDR1 and CDR2 from the germline V gene are LGHNA and YNFKEQ. The CDR3 consists of 15 residues. Trimming removed 4 bases at V and 5 bases at J, with 14 bases between.

This chain uses TRBV5-1 with TRBJ1-6; D is undetermined. V lost 2 bases and J 7 bases, leaving 10 bases between the germline ends. Germline loops: CDR1 SGHRS, CDR2 YFSETQ. This CDR3 has 14 amino acids. The CDR3 region is CASSFLPENSPLHF. The CDR3 DNA sequence: TGCGCCAGCAGCTTTCTCCCCGAGAATTCACCCCTCCACTTT.

The J gene is TRBJ1-6, the V gene TRBV6-5, with TRBD1 matching over 11 bases. V lost 6 bases and J lost 9; bases outside the gene matches: 7. Germline loops: CDR1 MNHEY, CDR2 SVGAGI. CDR3 length: 15 amino acids. The CDR3 is CASSQAGTGGSPLHF. The CDR3 DNA follows: TGTGCCAGCAGCCAAGCCGGGACAGGGGGTTCACCCCTCCACTTT.

J is TRBJ2-7 and V is TRBV5-4; 11 bases fit TRBD1. The J segment lost 3 bases and the V segment lost 4 bases, leaving 3 bases of the junction unmatched. In germline, CDR1 is SGHNT, CDR2 YYREEE (reference sequence). The CDR3 covers 14 residues. The CDR3 DNA follows: TGTGCCAGCAGCCCCGGGACAGGGGGCTACGAGCAGTACTTC. Amino acids: CASSPGTGGYEQYF.

This clone appeared once. V is TRBV11-3 and J is TRBJ2-3; TRBD2 matches at 11 bases. This CDR3 is 14 amino acids long. CDR1 and CDR2 (germline): SGHNT, YENEEA. Losses at the gene ends were 6 bases for V and 4 bases for J; bases not matched to a gene: 3. CDR3 sequence reads: CASSPTSGADTQYF. In nucleotides, the CDR3 is TGTGCCAGCAGTCCGACTAGCGGGGCAGATACGCAGTATTTT.

The CDR3: CASSRQGDTEAFF. CDR3 nucleotide sequence: TGTGCCAGCAGTCGACAGGGGGACACTGAAGCTTTCTTT. V usage is TRBV12-3 or TRBV12-4 and J usage is TRBJ1-1, with TRBD1 matching over 9 bases. V trimming: 5 bases; J trimming: 3 bases; junction bases outside the gene matches: 1. This CDR3 is built from 13 residues.

CDR3 bases: TGTGCCAGTAGTCTTGGGACAGGTGGAAATCAGCCCCAGCATTTT. Translating it yields CASSLGTGGNQPQHF. V and J are TRBV19 and TRBJ1-5; 8 nucleotides align to TRBD1. This CDR3 spans 15 amino acids. From germline, CDR1 is LNHDA and CDR2 SQIVND (reference sequence). V shed 5 bases and J 4 bases; nucleotides not matched to a gene: 7.

The genes are TRBV5-4 and TRBJ1-3, with no clear D. The CDR3 has 16 amino acids. Per the germline V gene, CDR1 is SGHNT and CDR2 is YYREEE (reference sequence). V dropped 0 bases and J dropped 0 bases, with 10 bases sitting between them. The CDR3 region has the DNA TGTGCCAGCAGCTTGGGCCAGACAAACTCTGGAAACACCATATATTTT. Translated, it gives CASSLGQTNSGNTIYF.

The chain is built from TRBV18 and TRBJ2-1, with a possible D match to TRBD2 (6 bases). Germline V gives CDR1 KGHSH, CDR2 LQKENI. This CDR3 contains 13 residues. V was pared by 3 bases and J by 6 bases, with 9 bases between. The CDR3 region is CASSPREANEQFF. Written as DNA, the CDR3 is TGTGCCAGCTCACCCAGGGAGGCCAATGAGCAGTTCTTC. Complete variable domain (other parts from reference TRBV18 and TRBJ2-1): NAGVMQNPRHLVRRRGQEARLRCSPMKGHSHVYWYRQLPEEGLKFMVYLQKENIIDESGMPKERFSAEFPKEGPSILRIQQVVRGDSAAYFCASSPREANEQFFGPGTRLTVL.

This chain connects TRBV10-1 to TRBJ2-7, with D maybe TRBD2 (5 bases). Germline CDR1 WNHNN, CDR2 SYGVQD (reference sequence). V was shortened by 3 bases and J by 3 bases, with 15 bases between the two germline ends. The CDR3 has 15 residues. CDR3 nucleotides: TGCGCCAGCAGTGAAGTGAGCCCCGAGGGCTACGAGCAGTACTTC. Its protein is CASSEVSPEGYEQYF.

The chain has TRBV13 and TRBJ1-2; D unclear. Germline CDR1 reads PRHDT; CDR2 reads FYEKMQ (reference sequence). This CDR3 is built from 15 residues. Trimming took off 5 bases at V and 4 bases at J, with 17 bases between the two ends. In DNA, the CDR3 is TGTGCCAGCAGCGCTGCGGGGTCCGGGTTCTATGGCTACACCTTC. Protein sequence: CASSAAGSGFYGYTF.

The genes are TRBV19 and TRBJ2-1, with TRBD2 matching over 7 bases. Germline CDR1 reads LNHDA; CDR2 reads SQIVND (reference sequence). The CDR3 covers 15 residues. The V and J ends lost 1 base and 3 bases, in that order; junction bases with no gene match: 3. The CDR3 spells CASSIVSGFYNEQFF. The CDR3 bases are TGTGCCAGTAGTATAGTTAGCGGGTTCTACAATGAGCAGTTCTTC.

J is TRBJ2-5 and V is TRBV6-2 or TRBV6-3; TRBD2 matches 9 bases. V gave up 0 bases and J gave up 2 bases; unmatched junction bases: 4. Looked up from germline, CDR1 is MNHEY and CDR2 is SVGEGT. CDR3 size: 16 residues. As DNA, the CDR3 is TGTGCCAGCAGTTACTCTGAGCGGGAGGTGCAAGAGACCCAGTACTTC. This codes for CASSYSEREVQETQYF.